The clone carrying this T cell receptor (beta chain) was seen a few times. Its antigen is unknown. This entry belongs to a study of identical twins. Study outcomes and limitations: Out-of-frame alpha sequences shared by twins showed excess low generation probability. While abundant cord blood beta clonotypes carried fewer insertions, memory repertoires showed no such pattern.

TCRdb re-analysed the 5' RACE reads in MiXCR, keeping a single row per CDR3 protein. The sample lists 1.5 million to 2 million distinct CDR3 sequences, around 33% occurring once. Trimming took 5 bases from V and 2 from J, leaving 14 bases between them. Germline CDR1 SGHRS, CDR2 YFSETQ. This CDR3 comprises 15 residues. The specimen was cord blood. V gene TRBV5-1 combines with J gene TRBJ2-1; D perhaps matches TRBD1 (5 bases). The clonotype comes from a newborn girl in good health. The CDR3 DNA is TGCGCCAGCAGAAGAGGTTTGGGGCCCTACAATGAGCAGTTCTTC. Its translation: CASRRGLGPYNEQFF.